This section outlines one TCR beta chain sequence together with its context. This entry is derived from a study of type 1 and type 2 diabetes patients. About the study: Samples came from type 1 diabetic, type 2 diabetic or nondiabetic people, recruited in China.

Trimming took 5 bases from V and 8 from J; bases not matched to a gene: 9. The CDR3 has 14 amino acids. The V gene's germline CDR1 is MGHDK and CDR2 SYGVNS. PCR was run on genomic DNA. The TCR beta CDR3 region was amplified using 30 forward and 13 reverse primers. TCRdb reprocessed the multiplex PCR reads via MiXCR and lists one record per CDR3 protein. The sample holds around 300,000 distinct CDR3 sequences, roughly 44% seen once. Sequencing was performed on peripheral blood mononuclear cells (PBMCs). This TCR derives from a man between 18 and 35 years old with type 2 diabetes. The rearrangement uses TRBV25-1 and TRBJ2-1; the match to TRBD2 covers 7 bases. CDR3: CASSLGEGHDEQFF. In nucleotides, the CDR3 is TGTGCCAGCAGTCTCGGGGAGGGCCACGATGAGCAGTTCTTC. Combining the CDR3 with reference TRBV25-1 and TRBJ2-1 gives the whole variable domain EADIYQTPRYLVIGTGKKITLECSQTMGHDKMYWYQQDPGMELHLIHYSYGVNSTEKGDLSSESTVSRIRTEHFPLTLESARPSHTSQYLCASSLGEGHDEQFFGPGTRLTVL.